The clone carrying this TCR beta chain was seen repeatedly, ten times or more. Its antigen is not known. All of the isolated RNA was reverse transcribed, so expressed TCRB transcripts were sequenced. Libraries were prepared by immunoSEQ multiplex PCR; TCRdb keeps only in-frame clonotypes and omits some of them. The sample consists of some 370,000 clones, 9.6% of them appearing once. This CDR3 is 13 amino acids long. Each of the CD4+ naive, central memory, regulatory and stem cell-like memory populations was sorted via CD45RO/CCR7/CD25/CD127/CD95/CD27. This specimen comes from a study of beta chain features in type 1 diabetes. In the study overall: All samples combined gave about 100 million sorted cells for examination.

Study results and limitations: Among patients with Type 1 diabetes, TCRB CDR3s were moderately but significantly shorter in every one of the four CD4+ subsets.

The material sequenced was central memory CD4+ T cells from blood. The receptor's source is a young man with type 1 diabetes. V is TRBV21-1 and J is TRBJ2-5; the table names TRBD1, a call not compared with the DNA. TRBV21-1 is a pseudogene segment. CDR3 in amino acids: CASSKEGAGTQYF. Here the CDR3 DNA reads TGTGCCAGCAGCAAAGAGGGGGCCGGGACCCAGTACTTC.